Described below is a single T cell receptor beta chain sequence and its context. What it recognizes is unknown. Unique molecular identifiers had been added to the TCR beta cDNA libraries. TCRdb ran MiXCR on the PCR reads and lists one entry per CDR3 protein. The data show roughly 620,000 distinct CDR3 sequences, around 40% seen once. The CDR3 runs 18 residues. Looked up from germline, CDR1 is MGHRA and CDR2 is YSYEKL. V shed 5 bases and J 0 bases; nucleotides not matched to a gene: 13. The data are from a study of post-analysis software for immune sequencing data. Points from the study as a whole: Patients showed TRBV5-6, TRBV5-1 and TRBV20-1 among five TRBV segments more frequent than in controls. Significantly lower normalized Chao1 diversity was found in patients with multiple sclerosis relative to controls.

This clonotype was obtained from a girl between 10 and 17 years old with multiple sclerosis. The sample consisted of blood. V and J are TRBV4-1 and TRBJ1-5; 7 positions match TRBD1. The chain's CDR3 is CASSRGTEVLYSNQPQHF. The DNA for the CDR3 is TGCGCCAGCAGCAGAGGGACAGAAGTTCTTTATAGCAATCAGCCCCAGCATTTT.